This T cell receptor beta chain was identified in a study of lymphopenia after photon versus proton radiotherapy. Whole-study findings and limits: After the lymphocyte nadir, photon-treated repertoires showed oligoclonal expansion, especially of CD8+ Temra cells.

The protocol was immunoSEQ multiplex PCR, while the TCRdb copy is restricted to in-frame clones and leaves out a portion. The repertoire consists of around 20,000 clones, with 88% occurring once and the leading ten covering 8% to 10%. Remarks on this clone: The antigen is unknown.

Material: peripheral blood, obtained from a patient treated with proton-based radiotherapy. This TCR came from a man in his 70s with pancreatic cancer.

In nucleotides, the CDR3 is TGCGCCAGCAGCCAAGACCAGGGCCGGGAAGAGACCCAGTACTTC. It specifies CASSQDQGREETQYF. The rearrangement uses TRBV4-1 and TRBJ2-5, with a tentative D call TRBD1 (5 bases). Germline CDR1 MGHRA, CDR2 YSYEKL. V lost 0 bases, J lost 3 bases, and 11 bases lay in between. The CDR3 runs to 15 residues.